The 27 T cell receptor beta chains below all came from one sample that was sequenced in a study of breast tumors, draining lymph nodes, adjacent tissues. One entry per CDR3 protein results from TCRdb running MiXCR on the multiplex PCR reads. The sample consists of about 230,000 distinct CDR3 sequences, about 30% of them appearing once. Axillary draining lymph nodes of breast cancer patients supplied the node samples. The sequencing sample was made of axillary lymph node tissue. These TCRs come from a female donor with breast cancer. Some clones in this sample may be carry-over from other donors' samples.

This clonotype was observed a handful of times. The CDR3 DNA sequence: TGCAGTGCTAGAGTAGGGGGAAGGGAATCACCCCTCCACTTT. This gives the protein CSARVGGRESPLHF. The chain links TRBV20-1 to TRBJ1-6; D is possibly TRBD1 (6 bases). Trimming left V 1 base short and J 10 bases short, with 14 bases between. From germline, CDR1 is DFQATT and CDR2 SNEGSKA (reference sequence). This CDR3 comprises 14 residues.

This clonotype was picked up many times. The chain carries TRBV7-3 and TRBJ2-1; the match to TRBD2 covers 16 bases. Trimming at V came to 5 bases and at J to 15 bases, leaving 13 bases not matched to a gene. Germline loops: CDR1 SGHTA, CDR2 FQGTGA. The CDR3 is 16 residues long. The CDR3 sequence: CASSPSGTSGRAGRFF. The CDR3 region has the DNA TGTGCCAGCAGCCCAAGCGGGACTAGCGGGAGGGCCGGGCGGTTCTTC.

This clonotype came up a few times. Being one base from a much bigger clone, this may be a read error. For the CDR3, the DNA is TGTGCCAGCAGTTTCGTTCCGGGGTCCGAGCAGTACTTC. Translating gives CASSFVPGSEQYF. The chain links TRBV12-3 or TRBV12-4 to TRBJ2-7; tentative D call: TRBD2 (5 bases). The CDR3 contains 13 residues. Trimming took off 3 bases at V and 6 bases at J, with 12 bases between the two ends.

The table lists this clonotype with a few counts. Just one base apart from a much larger clone, this may be a read error. The chain is built from TRBV7-2 and TRBJ2-5; weak D call: TRBD2 (5 bases). CDR1 SGHTA and CDR2 FQGNSA come from the germline V gene. The CDR3 length is 15 residues. CDR3 in amino acids: CASSLQQRNQETQHF. In DNA form, the CDR3 reads TGTGCCAGCAGCTTACAACAGCGGAACCAAGAGACCCAGCACTTC.

The rearrangement joins TRBV9 to TRBJ1-4; D ambiguous. This CDR3 comprises 15 residues. CDR1 and CDR2 from the germline V gene are SGDLS and YYNGEE. Between the trimmed V and J ends, which lost 0 bases and 6 bases, there was a span of 12 bases. The CDR3 bases are TGTGCCAGCAGCGTAGGGTTTGCTATAGATGAAAAACTGTTTTTT. It specifies CASSVGFAIDEKLFF. The entire variable domain, with the rest obtained from reference TRBV9 and TRBJ1-4, is as follows: DSGVTQTPKHLITATGQRVTLRCSPRSGDLSVYWYQQSLDQGLQFLIQYYNGEERAKGNILERFSAQQFPDLHSELNLSSLELGDSALYFCASSVGFAIDEKLFFGSGTQLSVL.

This clonotype has a count of ten or more. The chain joins TRBV4-3 to TRBJ2-3; D unresolved. The V end lost 0 bases, the J end lost 4 bases, and 8 bases lay between the germline ends. CDR1 LGHNA and CDR2 YSLEER come from the germline V gene. This CDR3 is built from 14 residues. The chain's CDR3 is CASSQESWADTQYF. The CDR3 DNA sequence: TGCGCCAGCAGCCAAGAAAGCTGGGCAGATACGCAGTATTTT.

This clonotype was observed at least ten times. The chain combines TRBV19 with TRBJ2-1, with 7 bases fitting TRBD1. The CDR3 is 14 residues long. J gave up 6 bases and V 5 bases, and 7 bases lay outside the gene matches. Germline CDR1 reads LNHDA; CDR2 reads SQIVND (reference sequence). CDR3 sequence reads: CASSPLQGLNEQFF. Written as DNA, the CDR3 is TGTGCCAGTAGTCCATTACAGGGGCTCAATGAGCAGTTCTTC.

This clonotype was seen ten or more times. The chain recombines TRBV20-1 with TRBJ2-5; 13 bases align to TRBD2. Losses at the gene ends were 5 bases for V and 3 bases for J; bases not matched to a gene: 15. CDR1 is DFQATT, CDR2 SNEGSKA, per germline (reference sequence). CDR3 length: 18 amino acids. The CDR3 loop is CSASSGLAGVSPKETQYF. The CDR3 DNA reads TGCAGTGCTTCTTCCGGACTAGCGGGAGTTTCCCCTAAAGAGACCCAGTACTTC.

The chain has TRBV6-1 and TRBJ2-6; D is possibly TRBD1 or TRBD2 (7 bases each). The CDR3 length is 14 residues. V shed 6 bases and J shed 8 bases, with 14 bases lying between them. Germline CDR1 reads MNHNS; CDR2 reads SASEGT. CDR3 in amino acids: CASSPQGGPNVLTF. CDR3 in DNA: TGTGCCAGCAGCCCCCAGGGGGGGCCCAACGTCCTGACTTTC.

This clonotype was found many times. This sequence joins TRBV4-2 and TRBJ2-7; D is undetermined. Trimming removed 3 bases at V and 3 bases at J, with 6 bases between. The CDR3 runs to 12 residues. From germline, CDR1 is LGHNA and CDR2 YNFKEQ. CDR3 in amino acids: CASSHVDYEQYF. The CDR3 nucleotides are TGTGCCAGCAGCCATGTAGACTACGAGCAGTACTTC.

This clonotype was counted ten times or more. This sequence joins TRBV30 and TRBJ1-5, with 7 positions matching TRBD1. Germline CDR1 reads GTSNPN; CDR2 reads SVGIG (reference sequence). After removal of 1 base from V and 4 bases from J, the junction contained 7 bases not matched to a gene. This CDR3 comprises 15 residues. CDR3 in amino acids: CAWSAGTVKNQPQHF. As DNA, the CDR3 is TGTGCCTGGAGTGCCGGGACAGTGAAAAATCAGCCCCAGCATTTT.

The table lists this clonotype with many counts. V and J are TRBV3-1 and TRBJ2-2, with no clear D. The CDR3 sequence is 12 residues long. Looked up from germline, CDR1 is LGHDT and CDR2 is YNNKEL (reference sequence). V was trimmed by 1 base and J by 7 bases, leaving 4 bases between them. CDR3 nucleotide sequence: TGTGCCAGCAGCCAAGTGAACGGGGAGCTGTTTTTT. Translated: CASSQVNGELFF.

Points on this clonotype: A much larger clone lies one base from this, so it may be a read error. For the CDR3, the DNA is TGTGCCAGCAACGGGGGCCCTCAATCCCCACGCGGTAGGCGGTACTTC. Translating gives CASNGGPQSPRGRRYF. This chain uses TRBV6-2 or TRBV6-3 with TRBJ2-7; perhaps D is TRBD1 or TRBD2 (6 bases each). There are 16 residues in the CDR3. The germline V gene encodes CDR1 MNHEY and CDR2 SVGEGT. V lost 7 bases to trimming and J lost 12 bases, with 31 bases between them.

Regarding this clonotype: A clone one base away is much larger, so this may be a read error. The chain is built from TRBV14 and TRBJ2-7; D not certain. CDR1 and CDR2 from the germline V gene are SGHDN and FVKESK. The CDR3 loop spans 14 amino acids. The CDR3 DNA reads TGTGCCAGCAGCCAAGATCCGGAACCCTACGAGCAGTCCTTC. The encoded protein is CASSQDPEPYEQSF.

As DNA, the CDR3 is TGTGCCAGCAGTCACTTATCTACAGGGAACTACGAGCAGTACTTC. Protein sequence: CASSHLSTGNYEQYF. V is TRBV6-2 or TRBV6-3 and J is TRBJ2-7; the D gene is possibly TRBD1 (6 bases). Germline V gene lookup returns CDR1 MNHEY and CDR2 SVGEGT. There are 15 residues in the CDR3. The V and J ends lost 5 bases and 3 bases respectively, with 17 bases between them.

The chain carries TRBV18 and TRBJ1-4; perhaps TRBD1 as D (5 bases). The length of the CDR3 is 16 residues. The V and J ends lost 4 bases and 4 bases respectively, with 16 bases between them. The germline gives CDR1 KGHSH, CDR2 LQKENI. CDR3 sequence: CASSLATGRNNEKLFF. The DNA of the CDR3 is TGTGCCAGCTCACTGGCTACAGGCCGCAATAATGAAAAACTGTTTTTT.

Many counts were recorded for this clonotype. The V call is TRBV30, the J call TRBJ2-7; 7 positions match TRBD2. CDR1 and CDR2 from the germline V gene are GTSNPN and SVGIG (reference sequence). This CDR3 contains 17 residues. The V gene end was trimmed by 4 bases and the J gene end by 4 bases; junction bases not matched to a gene: 19. In DNA form, the CDR3 reads TGTGCCTGGAAGAGATCGAGCGGGATAAACCGGGAATACGAGCAGTACTTC. This sequence encodes CAWKRSSGINREYEQYF.

This clonotype came up many times. The chain couples TRBV19 to TRBJ1-2; 12 positions match TRBD1. The CDR3 has 15 amino acids. J lost 6 bases, V lost 3 bases, and 5 bases had no gene match. Germline V gives CDR1 LNHDA, CDR2 SQIVND (reference sequence). In DNA, the CDR3 is TGTGCCAGTAGTATCCCGGGACAGGGGGCTCATGGCTACACCTTC. Translated, it gives CASSIPGQGAHGYTF.

This chain links TRBV20-1 with TRBJ1-4; D not certain. V was pared by 1 base and J by 8 bases, with 11 bases between. The germline gives CDR1 DFQATT, CDR2 SNEGSKA (reference sequence). The length of the CDR3 is 13 residues. DNA of the CDR3: TGCAGTGCTAGAGCGGGTAGCGGCGAAAAACTGTTTTTT. It specifies CSARAGSGEKLFF.

This clonotype was counted many times. J is TRBJ1-2 and V is TRBV30; TRBD1 might be the D (5 bases). Per germline, CDR1 GTSNPN and CDR2 SVGIG (reference sequence). V shed 5 bases and J shed 4 bases, with 20 bases lying between them. CDR3 length: 15 residues. The CDR3 loop is CAWFRGRANVYGYTF. CDR3 DNA: TGTGCCTGGTTTCGGGGCAGGGCAAATGTCTATGGCTACACCTTC.

Note on this clonotype: It may be a read error: a sequence one base away is much more abundant. V gene TRBV5-1 combines with J gene TRBJ2-5; TRBD1 matches 7 bases. The V segment lost 4 bases and the J segment 5 bases; nucleotides outside the gene matches: 11. This CDR3 region has 15 residues. The germline V gene has CDR1 SGHRS and CDR2 YFSETQ. The CDR3 is CASSTTGQLHETQYF. CDR3 nucleotides: TGCGCCAGCAGCACAACGGGACAGCTCCACGAGACCCAGTACTTC. The full variable domain, its missing parts supplied by reference TRBV5-1 and TRBJ2-5, is KAGVTQTPRYLIKTRGQQVTLSCSPISGHRSVSWYQQTPGQGLQFLFEYFSETQRNKGNFPGRFSGRQFSNSRSEMNVSTLELGDSALYLCASSTTGQLHETQYFGPGTRLLVL.

The chain employs TRBV19 and TRBJ2-2, with 11 bases lining up with TRBD2. J gave up 7 bases and V 5 bases, and 6 bases lay outside the gene matches. Germline CDR1 LNHDA, CDR2 SQIVND (reference sequence). CDR3 length: 15 residues. The CDR3 is CASSPTSGAGGELFF. The CDR3, as DNA: TGTGCCAGTAGTCCGACTAGCGGGGCCGGCGGGGAGCTGTTTTTT.

The chain carries TRBV12-3 or TRBV12-4 and TRBJ2-6; D uncertain. The CDR3 has 13 amino acids. With 8 bases removed from V and 5 bases from J, the gap between germline ends came to 10 bases. CDR3 sequence reads: CASSPSWANVLTF. CDR3 coding DNA: TGTGCCAGCTCCCCCTCGTGGGCCAACGTCCTGACTTTC.

In its sample, this clonotype was seen many times. The rearrangement uses TRBV20-1 and TRBJ2-7; 10 nucleotides line up with TRBD2. The germline gives CDR1 DFQATT, CDR2 SNEGSKA (reference sequence). This CDR3 spans 15 amino acids. V dropped 3 bases and J dropped 0; count of bases not matched to a gene: 5. The chain's CDR3 is CSARAPSGSSYEQYF. CDR3 sequence (DNA): TGCAGTGCTAGGGCGCCTAGCGGGAGCTCCTACGAGCAGTACTTC.

A few counts support this clonotype. For the CDR3, the DNA is TGTGCCAGCAGCTTAGATCCGGGCTCCGAGCAGTACTTC. Encoded protein: CASSLDPGSEQYF. This rearrangement joins TRBV11-3 to TRBJ2-7; D uncertain. V gave up 0 bases and J gave up 6 bases, with 9 bases separating them. CDR3 length: 13 amino acids. Germline V gives CDR1 SGHNT, CDR2 YENEEA.

This clonotype was seen ten or more times. This chain uses TRBV11-2 with TRBJ2-6; 7 bases align to TRBD2. The CDR3 sequence is 17 residues long. From germline, CDR1 is SGHAT and CDR2 FQNNGV. V was pared by 2 bases and J by 0 bases, with 4 bases of the junction left unmatched. CDR3 DNA sequence: TGTGCCAGCAGCTTAAGAGCGGGGCCCTCTGGGGCCAACGTCCTGACTTTC. Translated: CASSLRAGPSGANVLTF.

Many counts were recorded for this clonotype. The chain carries TRBV7-9 and TRBJ2-1, with D hard to call. The CDR3 runs to 12 residues. Trimming removed 6 bases at V and 8 bases at J, with 11 bases between. Germline loops: CDR1 SEHNR, CDR2 FQNEAQ (reference sequence). The CDR3 spells CASSLFLDEQFF. The CDR3 nucleotides are TGTGCCAGCAGTCTATTTTTAGATGAGCAGTTCTTC.